These 5 T cell receptor beta chains were sequenced from one sample in a study of shared clonotypes between healthy human individuals. Sequencing used immunoSEQ multiplex PCR; TCRdb keeps in-frame clones, though not all of them. Among about 1.5 million clones listed, over 95% were seen once. Sequencing input: naive CD4+ T cells sorted from blood. Specified subset: CD45RA+ positively selected. The receptors come from a man younger than 40 in good health.

This chain uses TRBV19 with TRBJ2-7, with a tentative D call TRBD2 (5 bases). Per germline, CDR1 LNHDA and CDR2 SQIVND (reference sequence). The CDR3 runs to 13 residues. Trimming removed 3 bases from V and 8 bases from J, with 14 bases in between. CDR3 in DNA: TGTGCCAGTAGTATTCTTTCCGGGAATCAGCAGTACTTC. It encodes CASSILSGNQQYF.

This chain connects TRBV7-9 to TRBJ2-7, with a tentative D call TRBD2 (6 bases). This CDR3 contains 14 residues. The germline gives CDR1 SEHNR, CDR2 FQNEAQ (reference sequence). The V and J ends lost 3 bases and 5 bases respectively, with 14 bases between them. CDR3 in amino acids: CASSFGFGGNEQYF. The CDR3 region has the DNA TGTGCCAGCAGCTTTGGATTTGGGGGGAACGAGCAGTACTTC.

The chain couples TRBV18 to TRBJ2-3; possible D gene TRBD2, 5 bases. V was pared by 4 bases and J by 2 bases, with 7 bases between. The germline V gene has CDR1 KGHSH and CDR2 LQKENI. The CDR3 spans 13 residues. This chain's CDR3 is CASSREPTDTQYF. The CDR3 DNA reads TGTGCCAGCTCACGGGAGCCCACAGATACGCAGTATTTT.

The CDR3 DNA reads as TGTGCCGAGCAACACCGGGACGAACCGTACCAAGAGACCCAGTACTTC. Protein sequence: CAEQHRDEPYQETQYF. The chain carries TRBV9 and TRBJ2-5; tentatively, D is TRBD1 or TRBD2 (5 bases each). The CDR3 consists of 16 residues. The V gene's germline CDR1 is SGDLS and CDR2 YYNGEE. Trimming removed 10 bases from V and 0 bases from J, with 22 bases in between.

This chain uses TRBV5-1 with TRBJ2-7; possible D gene TRBD2, 6 bases. Trimming took off 1 base at V and 4 bases at J, with 9 bases between the two ends. The CDR3 is 13 residues long. Germline CDR1 and CDR2: SGHRS and YFSETQ. CDR3 in DNA: TGCGCCAGCAGCTTGCTAGGGAGGTACGAGCAGTACTTC. Protein: CASSLLGRYEQYF.